The entry that follows covers one T cell receptor beta chain sequence. Its target is unknown. These data are taken from a study of OX40 agonist ivuxolimab in advanced cancers. Only in-frame clones appear in the TCRdb table, and some are missing; sequencing was by immunoSEQ multiplex PCR. The table shows 58,000 or so clones, with 89% occurring only once. On cycle 4 day 1 and cycle 7 day 1, as well as at baseline, blood was sampled. General study findings and limits: CD4+ and CD8+ blood T cells expanded clonally by week 6 at 0.1 to 3.0 mg/kg. Partial responders receiving 0.1-3.0 mg/kg showed among the lowest clonal expansion.

The material was CD4+ or CD8+ T cells sorted from blood, obtained in a trial of the OX40 agonist ivuxolimab. The sequence was obtained from an adult with an advanced solid tumor such as melanoma, head and neck, liver or kidney cancer.

The CDR3 loop is CASSLEGRVEKLFF. The CDR3 nucleotides read TGTGCCAGCAGCTTGGAGGGGAGGGTGGAAAAACTGTTTTTT. The V call is TRBV5-4, the J call TRBJ1-4; TRBD1 might be the D (5 bases). From germline, CDR1 is SGHNT and CDR2 YYREEE (reference sequence). The CDR3 contains 14 residues. Trimming took off 0 bases at V and 8 bases at J, with 11 bases between the two ends. The full variable domain, its missing parts supplied by reference TRBV5-4 and TRBJ1-4, is ETGVTQSPTHLIKTRGQQVTLRCSSQSGHNTVSWYQQALGQGPQFIFQYYREEENGRGNFPPRFSGLQFPNYSSELNVNALELDDSALYLCASSLEGRVEKLFFGSGTQLSVL.